These T cell receptor beta chains were read from a single sample in a study of blood T cell repertoires in COVID-19. Some clones are missing from TCRdb's copy, which holds only in-frame ones; the method was immunoSEQ multiplex PCR. The sample lists about 330,000 clones, approximately 85% occurring once. The sample taken for sequencing was peripheral blood. These receptors all stem from a human donor in a cohort sampled during active COVID-19. The CDR3 runs from the conserved cysteine through the conserved F or W. The order of the fields is V gene, J gene, D gene, clone size, CDR3 DNA, CDR3 protein. The D gene is left open where the match is weak. Expanded clones get a size class; other rows say once, few or many, or leave the size out.

>TRBV6-2/TRBV6-3|TRBJ1-6|-|-
TGTGCCAGCAGTTATTATCAGGGGAAAGGGGTCTATAATTCACCCCTCCACTTT
CASSYYQGKGVYNSPLHF
>TRBV5-4|TRBJ2-7|-|few
TGTGCCAGCAGCACCGGGACACCTCTGGAGCAGTACTTC
CASSTGTPLEQYF
>TRBV24-1|TRBJ2-5|TRBD1|few
TGTGCCACCGGGACAGTGACTTGGTACCAAGAGACCCAGTACTTC
CATGTVTWYQETQYF
>TRBV10-3|TRBJ2-7|TRBD2|-
TGTGCCGCTCGGCGGACTAGCTCCTCCTACGAGCAGTACTTC
CAARRTSSSYEQYF
>TRBV30|TRBJ2-3|-|-
TGTGCCTGGGGAGTCCTTAGCACAGATACGCAGTATTTT
CAWGVLSTDTQYF
>TRBV29-1|TRBJ1-5|-|-
TGCAGCGTTGTCATCGAGGGTAACCAGCCCCAGCATTTT
CSVVIEGNQPQHF
>TRBV9|TRBJ1-6|-|-
TGTGCCAGCAGCGTAGATAACAGTTATAATTCACCCCTCCACTTT
CASSVDNSYNSPLHF
>TRBV10-3|TRBJ1-3|-|once
TGTGCCATCAGAGCACAGGGCCCTTTCGGGGACACCATATATTTT
CAIRAQGPFGDTIYF
>TRBV5-1|TRBJ2-1|TRBD1|few
TGCGCCAGCAGCTCGGCACAGGGGCTCGCGAATGAGCAGTTCTTC
CASSSAQGLANEQFF
>TRBV18|TRBJ1-1|-|-
TGTGCCAGCTCCCAACAAAGCCGCGGGACTGAAGCTTTCTTT
CASSQQSRGTEAFF
>TRBV7-8|TRBJ2-5|-|-
TGTGCCAGCAGCTTGCAGGTTACTGGAGAGACCCAGTACTTC
CASSLQVTGETQYF
>TRBV9|TRBJ2-7|-|-
TGTGCCAGCAGCGTAGGCGGGGTGGGGTACGAGCAGTACTTC
CASSVGGVGYEQYF
>TRBV18|TRBJ1-5|-|-
TGTGCCAGCTCCCCAGGACTGGGCGGTCAGCCCCAGCATTTT
CASSPGLGGQPQHF
>TRBV18|TRBJ2-1|TRBD2|-
TGTGCCAGCTCACTAAGACTAGCGGGGGGAATATACAATGAGCAGTTCTTC
CASSLRLAGGIYNEQFF
>TRBV24-1|TRBJ1-2|TRBD1|-
TGTGCCACCAGTGAGGGGGACAGGGGCCTCTATGGCTACACCTTC
CATSEGDRGLYGYTF
>TRBV6-5|TRBJ1-2|-|-
TGTGCCAGCAGTCGCAGGGGATTTAACTATGGCTACACCTTC
CASSRRGFNYGYTF
>TRBV5-5|TRBJ2-7|-|few
TGTGCCAGCAGCTTAGCGGTAACCTACGAGCAGTACTTC
CASSLAVTYEQYF
>TRBV29-1|TRBJ1-1|TRBD1|-
TGCAGCGTTGAGAGAGGACAGGGGGCCGGTGAAGCTTTCTTT
CSVERGQGAGEAFF
>TRBV5-1|TRBJ2-6|TRBD1|-
TGCGCCAGCAGCATACCGACAGGGACCGTGATTGGGGCCAACGTCCTGACTTTC
CASSIPTGTVIGANVLTF
>TRBV27|TRBJ2-7|-|few
TGTGCCAGCAGTCCTTTTACAGGGACCTCCTACGAGCAGTACTTC
CASSPFTGTSYEQYF
>TRBV7-2|TRBJ1-5|-|-
TGTGCCAGCAGCCCTACCAATCAGCCCCAGCATTTT
CASSPTNQPQHF
>TRBV5-1|TRBJ1-1|-|-
TGCGCCAGCAGCTTGGCACAGGGAGTAGGCACTGAAGCTTTCTTT
CASSLAQGVGTEAFF
>TRBV2|TRBJ1-5|-|few
TGTGCCAGCAGTGTGAGTCAATTTCAGCCCCAGCATTTT
CASSVSQFQPQHF
>TRBV30|TRBJ2-3|-|-
TGTGCCTGGAGTGCGGGAAGCACAGATACGCAGTATTTT
CAWSAGSTDTQYF